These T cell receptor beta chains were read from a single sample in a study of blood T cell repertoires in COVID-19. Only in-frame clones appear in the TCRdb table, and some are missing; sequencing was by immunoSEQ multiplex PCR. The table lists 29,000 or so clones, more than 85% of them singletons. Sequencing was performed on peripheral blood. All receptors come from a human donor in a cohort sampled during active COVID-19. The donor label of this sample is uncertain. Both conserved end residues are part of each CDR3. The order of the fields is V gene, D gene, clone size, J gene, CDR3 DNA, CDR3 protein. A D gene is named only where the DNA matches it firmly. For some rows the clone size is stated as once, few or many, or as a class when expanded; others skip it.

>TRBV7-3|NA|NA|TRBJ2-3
TGTGCCAGCAGCTTAGGCCTAGCCTACACAGATACGCAGTATTTT
CASSLGLAYTDTQYF
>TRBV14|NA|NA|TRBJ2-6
TGTGCCAGCAGCCAAATCAGGGGCTCTGGGGCCAACGTCCTGACTTTC
CASSQIRGSGANVLTF
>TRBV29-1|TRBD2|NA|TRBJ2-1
TGCAGCGTTCCCAAGAGGGGCGGGAGATTAAATGAGCAGTTCTTC
CSVPKRGGRLNEQFF
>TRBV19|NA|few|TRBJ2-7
TGTGCCAGTAGTATAGGAAGGGCAGCGGGCTTCTACGAGCAGTACTTC
CASSIGRAAGFYEQYF
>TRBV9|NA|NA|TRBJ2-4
TGTGCCAGCAGCGTGGACTTAGCCAAAAACATTCAGTACTTC
CASSVDLAKNIQYF
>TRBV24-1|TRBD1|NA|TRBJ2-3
TGTGCCACCAGTGACCCGACAGGGGAAGATACGCAGTATTTT
CATSDPTGEDTQYF
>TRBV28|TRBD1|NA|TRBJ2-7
TGTGCCAGCAGTCCCAGGGGGAGAGGACCTCTGTATGAGCAGTACTTC
CASSPRGRGPLYEQYF
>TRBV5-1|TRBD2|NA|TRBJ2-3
TGCGCCAGCAGCTTACGGGAGGGCCTCACAGATACGCAGTATTTT
CASSLREGLTDTQYF
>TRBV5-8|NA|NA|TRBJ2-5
TGTGCCAGCAGCTCGCGCAGCTCGACACGAGAGACCCAGTACTTC
CASSSRSSTRETQYF
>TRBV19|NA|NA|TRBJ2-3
NA
CASSEDRIGIRSIF
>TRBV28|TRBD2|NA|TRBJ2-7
TGTGCCAGCAGCCAAAACCGCGGGAGGGCCGGGTACGAGCAGTACTTC
CASSQNRGRAGYEQYF
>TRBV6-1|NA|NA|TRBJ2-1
TGTGCCAGCAGTGAGACAGTAACGATTGAGCAGTTCTTC
CASSETVTIEQFF
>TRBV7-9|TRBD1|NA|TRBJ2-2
TGTGCCAGCAGTCGCAGGGGGACGGTGGAGGTCACCGGGGAGCTGTTTTTT
CASSRRGTVEVTGELFF
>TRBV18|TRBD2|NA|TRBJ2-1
TGTGCCAGCTCTCCCGGACTAGCGGGGGCCTACAATGAGCAGTTCTTC
CASSPGLAGAYNEQFF
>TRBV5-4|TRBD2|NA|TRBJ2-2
TGTGCCAGCAGTGGTCGGGCCGGGGGGACCGGGGAGCTGTTTTTT
CASSGRAGGTGELFF
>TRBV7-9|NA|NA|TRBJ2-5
TGTGCCAGCAGCTTAGTAATGGCGGCCGGGGTCCAAGAGACCCAGTACTTC
CASSLVMAAGVQETQYF
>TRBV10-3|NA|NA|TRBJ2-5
TGTGCCATCAGTGACCGGGACTACCAAGAGACCCAGTACTTC
CAISDRDYQETQYF
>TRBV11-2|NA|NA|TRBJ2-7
TGTGCCAGCAGCTTAGGTTCATACGAGCAGTACTTC
CASSLGSYEQYF
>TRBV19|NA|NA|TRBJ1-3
TGTGCCAGTAGAGTTTTGGGGGCTGCTGGAAACACCATATATTTT
CASRVLGAAGNTIYF
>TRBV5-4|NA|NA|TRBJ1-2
TGTGCCAGCAGCTTGGAGACAGGAGGAGATGGCTACACCTTC
CASSLETGGDGYTF
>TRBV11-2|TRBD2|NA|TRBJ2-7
TGTGCCAGCAGCTTAGGAAAGGGACTAGCGGGAGGGACGGCCTACGAGCAGTACTTC
CASSLGKGLAGGTAYEQYF
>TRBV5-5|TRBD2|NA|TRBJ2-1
TGTGCCAGCTTTCCGTCCGGGCGGGAGTTGTCCAATGAGCAGTTCTTC
CASFPSGRELSNEQFF
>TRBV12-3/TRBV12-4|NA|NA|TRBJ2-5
TGTGCCAGCAGTCTCTCCCGGGAGACCCAGTACTTC
CASSLSRETQYF
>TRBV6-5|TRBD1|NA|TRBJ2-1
TGTGCCAGCAGTTACGGGGACAGGGGGAACAATGAGCAGTTCTTC
CASSYGDRGNNEQFF
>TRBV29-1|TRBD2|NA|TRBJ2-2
TGCAGCGGACGGAGGGCGGGAGGGAACACCGGGGAGCTGTTTTTT
CSGRRAGGNTGELFF
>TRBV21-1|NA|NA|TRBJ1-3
TGTGCCAGCAGCAACCCGGGTTCTGGAAACACCATATATTTT
CASSNPGSGNTIYF
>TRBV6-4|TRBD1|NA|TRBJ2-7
TGTGCCAGCAGAGAAGGGACAGGGCCCTCCTACGAGCAGTACTTC
CASREGTGPSYEQYF
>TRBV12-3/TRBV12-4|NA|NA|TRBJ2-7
TGTGCCAGCAGTTTTAGCAGCCGGTATGAGCAGTACTTC
CASSFSSRYEQYF
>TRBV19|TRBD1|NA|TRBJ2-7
TGTGCCAGTAGTACCCCGGGACAGGGTCACCGCTACGAGCAGTACTTC
CASSTPGQGHRYEQYF
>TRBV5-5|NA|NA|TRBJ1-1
TGTGCCAGCAGCTTCCTAGGGGAGGGGACTGAAGCTTTCTTT
CASSFLGEGTEAFF
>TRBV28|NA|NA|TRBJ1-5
TGTGCCAGCAGTTCTAACGCTTGGCAGCCCCAGCATTTT
CASSSNAWQPQHF
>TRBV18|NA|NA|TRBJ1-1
TGTGCCAGCTCACCACCGGGGGGGCAGAACACTGAAGCTTTCTTT
CASSPPGGQNTEAFF
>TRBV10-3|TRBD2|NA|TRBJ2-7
TGTGCCATCAGACGATCGGGAGCGGGAGAGCAGTACTTC
CAIRRSGAGEQYF
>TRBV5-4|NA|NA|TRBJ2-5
TGTGCCAGCAGCTTGGAGACGACAGGCGCGGAGACCCAGTACTTC
CASSLETTGAETQYF
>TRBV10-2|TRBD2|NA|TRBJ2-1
TGCGCCAGTGCTATTTTAGCGGGAGGGCCCCTCAATGAGCAGTTCTTC
CASAILAGGPLNEQFF
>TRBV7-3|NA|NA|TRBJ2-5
TGTGCCAGCAGCCAAAACAGGCAAGAGACCCAGTACTTC
CASSQNRQETQYF
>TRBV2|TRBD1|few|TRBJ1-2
TGTGCCAGCTCCAGCCCCGCCGACAGGGTAGGTGGCTACACCTTC
CASSSPADRVGGYTF
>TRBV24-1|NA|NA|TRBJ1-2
TGTGCCACCAGTCAAACAGGTCTGAACTATGGCTACACCTTC
CATSQTGLNYGYTF
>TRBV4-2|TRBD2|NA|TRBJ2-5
TGTGCCAGCAGCCAAGATCTGGCGGGAGTGCAGACCCAGTACTTC
CASSQDLAGVQTQYF
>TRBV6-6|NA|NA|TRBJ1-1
TGTGCCAGCAGCGGAGCCAGTTTCACTGAAGCTTTCTTT
CASSGASFTEAFF
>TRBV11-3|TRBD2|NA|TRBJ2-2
TGTGCCAGCAGTCCGACTAGCCCAGTTAGGGCCGGGGAGCTGTTTTTT
CASSPTSPVRAGELFF
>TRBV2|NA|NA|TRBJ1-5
TGTGCCAGCACCGCTCAGGGGAGCAATCAGCCCCAGCATTTT
CASTAQGSNQPQHF
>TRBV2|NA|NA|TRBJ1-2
TGTGCCAGCAGTGAAGCGCTAATAAGACTGGGCTATGGCTACACCTTC
CASSEALIRLGYGYTF
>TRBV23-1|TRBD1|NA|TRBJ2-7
TGCGCCAGCAGTCATAAAACCCCGGGACAGGGGGCGCGGAACAAATCATACGAGCAGTACTTC
CASSHKTPGQGARNKSYEQYF
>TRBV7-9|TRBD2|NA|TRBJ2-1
TGTGCCAGCAGCCTGGAGGCCCGGGGTAGCGGGAGAAAAGAGCAGTTCTTC
CASSLEARGSGRKEQFF
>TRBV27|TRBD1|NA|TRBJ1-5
TGTGCCAGCAGTTTATCCCGACAGGGGAGGCAGCCCCAGCATTTT
CASSLSRQGRQPQHF
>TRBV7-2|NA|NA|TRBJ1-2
TGTGCGGTCGGGTCAGCTAACTATGGCTACACCTTC
CAVGSANYGYTF
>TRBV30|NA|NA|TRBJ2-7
TGTGCCTGGAGTGTTGGGAGCTACGAGCAGTACTTC
CAWSVGSYEQYF
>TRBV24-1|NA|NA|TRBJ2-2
TGTGCCACCAGTGATTTAGGCGGGGTCAACACCGGGGAGCTGTTTTTT
CATSDLGGVNTGELFF
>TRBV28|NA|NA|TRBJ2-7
TGTGCCAGCAGCCTTGGGACTCGCAGGGACGAGCAGTACTTC
CASSLGTRRDEQYF
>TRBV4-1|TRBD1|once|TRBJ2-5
TGCGCCAGCAGCCAAGATGCGCCGGGACAGACCCAAGAGACCCAGTACTTC
CASSQDAPGQTQETQYF
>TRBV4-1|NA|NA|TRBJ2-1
TGCGCCAGCAGCCCTCAAGGAGGTCACAGCCCGAGCTCCTACAATGAGCAGTTCTTC
CASSPQGGHSPSSYNEQFF
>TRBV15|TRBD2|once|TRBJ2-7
TGTGCCACCAGCAGAGAACTAGCGGGGGTTGGATTCTACGAGCAGTACTTC
CATSRELAGVGFYEQYF
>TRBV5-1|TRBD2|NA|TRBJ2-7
TGCGCCAGCAGCCCAAGGGAGACTAGCGGGTCCTACGAGCAGTACTTC
CASSPRETSGSYEQYF
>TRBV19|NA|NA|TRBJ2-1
TGTGCCAGTAGTATAGGAGGCACCTACAATGAGCAGTTCTTC
CASSIGGTYNEQFF
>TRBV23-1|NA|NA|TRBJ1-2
TGCGCCAGCCGCCCAGGGCCGCTTAACTATGGCTACACCTTC
CASRPGPLNYGYTF
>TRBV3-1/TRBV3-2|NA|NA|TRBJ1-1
TGTGCCAGCAGCCAGGAGATGAACACTGAAGCTTTCTTT
CASSQEMNTEAFF
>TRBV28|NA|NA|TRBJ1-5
TGTGCCAGCGGAGGTGGCCTGAGCTTATATAGCAATCAGCCCCAGCATTTT
CASGGGLSLYSNQPQHF
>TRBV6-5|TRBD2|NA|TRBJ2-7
TGTGCCAGCAGTAGCCAGAGACTAGCGGGAAAAGAGCAGTACTTC
CASSSQRLAGKEQYF
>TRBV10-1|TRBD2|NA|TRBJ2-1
TGCGCCAGCAGCCGGACTAGCGGGAAAAATGAGCAGTTCTTC
CASSRTSGKNEQFF